These T cell receptor beta chains were read from a single sample in a study of CD8 T cells in ankylosing spondylitis. Each CDR3 protein gets one entry after TCRdb re-called the 5' RACE reads with MiXCR. The sample comprises hundreds of thousands of distinct CDR3 sequences, about a quarter of which are singletons, and roughly 6.7% rests with the top ten. The sample was blood, either unsorted or a sorted T cell fraction (not recorded which). All receptors come from a male donor with ankylosing spondylitis or in good health (not recorded which). The CDR3 runs from the conserved cysteine through the conserved F or W. The D gene is left open where the match is weak. Clone size is stated in some rows and not others, as once, few, many or a class when expanded.

size: many; V: TRBV7-2; J: TRBJ2-7; D: .; CDR3: CASSPARPYEQYF; DNA: TGTGCCAGCAGCCCTGCCCGTCCCTACGAGCAGTACTTC
size: .; V: TRBV12-3/TRBV12-4; J: TRBJ2-1; D: .; CDR3: CASSAQLETEQFF; DNA: TGTGCCAGCAGCGCCCAACTAGAAACTGAGCAGTTCTTC
size: many; V: TRBV5-1; J: TRBJ2-3; D: .; CDR3: CASSSGATSKTDTQYF; DNA: TGCGCCAGCAGCTCTGGCGCGACTAGTAAGACAGATACGCAGTATTTT
size: many; V: TRBV29-1; J: TRBJ1-5; D: .; CDR3: CSVEVTRGNQPQHF; DNA: TGCAGCGTTGAAGTAACCCGGGGCAATCAGCCCCAGCATTTT
size: few; V: TRBV29-1; J: TRBJ1-4; D: .; CDR3: CSVAGGEKLFF; DNA: TGCAGCGTTGCTGGGGGTGAAAAACTGTTTTTT
size: .; V: TRBV20-1; J: TRBJ2-7; D: .; CDR3: CSVNSGVTYPYEQYF; DNA: TGCAGTGTAAACTCGGGGGTGACATACCCCTACGAGCAGTACTTC
size: few; V: TRBV6-2/TRBV6-3; J: TRBJ1-2; D: .; CDR3: CASSGSNYGYTF; DNA: TGTGCCAGCAGTGGGAGTAACTATGGCTACACCTTC
size: many; V: TRBV9; J: TRBJ2-2; D: TRBD1; CDR3: CASSPRDRQGIGELFF; DNA: TGTGCCAGCAGCCCTCGGGACAGACAGGGGATCGGGGAGCTGTTTTTT
size: .; V: TRBV29-1; J: TRBJ1-1; D: TRBD1; CDR3: CSASDRGTEAFF; DNA: TGCAGCGCATCGGACAGGGGAACCGAAGCTTTCTTT
size: .; V: TRBV9; J: TRBJ2-2; D: TRBD1; CDR3: CASSRTGTRTGELFF; DNA: TGTGCCAGCAGCCGGACAGGAACCAGGACCGGGGAGCTGTTTTTT
size: .; V: TRBV7-2; J: TRBJ2-3; D: .; CDR3: CASSFGGPSTDTQYF; DNA: TGTGCCAGCAGCTTCGGAGGCCCAAGCACAGATACGCAGTATTTT
size: .; V: TRBV20-1; J: TRBJ2-2; D: TRBD2; CDR3: CSALSSGETGELFF; DNA: TGCAGTGCCCTGTCTAGCGGGGAAACCGGGGAGCTGTTTTTT
size: many; V: TRBV5-1; J: TRBJ2-2; D: TRBD2; CDR3: CASSLGTSGRATTGELFF; DNA: TGCGCCAGCAGCCTCGGGACTAGCGGGAGGGCCACCACCGGGGAGCTGTTTTTT
size: many; V: TRBV3-1; J: TRBJ2-7; D: TRBD1; CDR3: CAVSLDRFSYEQYF; DNA: TGTGCTGTTTCTCTGGACAGGTTCTCCTACGAGCAGTACTTC
size: many; V: TRBV6-1; J: TRBJ2-7; D: .; CDR3: CASTVDSYEQYF; DNA: TGTGCCAGCACAGTTGATTCCTACGAGCAGTACTTC
size: many; V: TRBV14; J: TRBJ2-7; D: TRBD2; CDR3: CASSRLAATYEQYF; DNA: TGTGCCAGCAGCCGACTAGCGGCAACCTACGAGCAGTACTTC
size: .; V: TRBV5-1; J: TRBJ2-2; D: .; CDR3: CASSYTPPGLPEWTGELFF; DNA: TGCGCCAGCAGCTACACCCCTCCCGGACTTCCCGAGTGGACCGGGGAGCTGTTTTTT
size: few; V: TRBV29-1; J: TRBJ1-1; D: .; CDR3: CSAGMNTEAFF; DNA: TGCAGCGCCGGAATGAACACTGAAGCTTTCTTT
size: many; V: TRBV4-1; J: TRBJ1-5; D: .; CDR3: CASSPGGARNRNQPQHF; DNA: TGCGCCAGCAGTCCCGGGGGAGCTAGAAACAGAAATCAGCCCCAGCATTTT
size: few; V: TRBV10-3; J: TRBJ2-5; D: .; CDR3: CAISENLQETQYF; DNA: TGTGCCATCAGTGAGAACCTGCAAGAGACCCAGTACTTC
size: few; V: TRBV6-5; J: TRBJ1-1; D: .; CDR3: CASSYGRANTEAFF; DNA: TGTGCCAGCAGTTACGGGCGGGCGAACACTGAAGCTTTCTTT
size: .; V: TRBV12-3/TRBV12-4; J: TRBJ2-7; D: TRBD2; CDR3: CASSSTSGSSDEQYF; DNA: TGTGCCAGCAGTTCTACTAGCGGGAGTAGCGACGAGCAGTACTTC
size: .; V: TRBV6-4; J: TRBJ2-1; D: .; CDR3: CASSAGTGGDEQFF; DNA: TGTGCCAGCAGTGCCGGGACCGGCGGGGACGAGCAGTTCTTC
size: .; V: TRBV7-3; J: TRBJ1-1; D: .; CDR3: CASSLLGTKGVNTEAFF; DNA: TGTGCCAGCAGCTTACTGGGAACCAAGGGCGTGAACACTGAAGCTTTCTTT
size: many; V: TRBV5-1; J: TRBJ2-1; D: .; CDR3: CASRRQGLDNEQFF; DNA: TGCGCCAGCAGAAGACAGGGACTAGACAATGAGCAGTTCTTC
size: .; V: TRBV27; J: TRBJ2-4; D: .; CDR3: CASSLDRGDIQYF; DNA: TGTGCCAGCAGTTTGGACAGAGGGGACATTCAGTACTTC
size: many; V: TRBV10-3; J: TRBJ2-3; D: TRBD1; CDR3: CATKNQGAGPNTDTQYF; DNA: TGTGCCACCAAGAATCAGGGGGCAGGGCCGAACACAGATACGCAGTATTTT
size: .; V: TRBV11-2; J: TRBJ2-2; D: .; CDR3: CASSLVGFTGGWPGELFF; DNA: TGTGCCAGCAGCTTAGTGGGCTTTACCGGGGGTTGGCCCGGGGAGCTGTTTTTT
size: .; V: TRBV5-4; J: TRBJ2-1; D: TRBD2; CDR3: CASSKSGRSYNEQFF; DNA: TGTGCCAGCAGTAAAAGCGGGAGATCCTACAATGAGCAGTTCTTC
size: many; V: TRBV15; J: TRBJ2-3; D: .; CDR3: CATGPGSSTDTQYF; DNA: TGTGCCACAGGCCCGGGCTCTAGCACAGATACGCAGTATTTT
size: many; V: TRBV9; J: TRBJ2-5; D: TRBD2; CDR3: CASSPGRREGLVETQYF; DNA: TGTGCCAGCAGCCCAGGACGGCGGGAGGGCCTCGTAGAGACCCAGTACTTC